The following is a T cell receptor (beta chain) sequence with its context. Its cognate antigen is unknown. With 5 bases removed from V and 4 bases from J, the gap between germline ends came to 11 bases. The CDR3 runs to 14 residues. Germline values: CDR1 LNHDA, CDR2 SQIVND (reference sequence). This specimen comes from a study of spatial heterogeneity in lung cancer. Regarding the study as a whole: The appearance of ubiquitous expanded tumor TCRs in blood was greater at resection than follow-up.

Time point given: blood at routine non-recurrence follow-up after resection. Unsorted samples of tumor, nontumor lung or frozen PBMC had their whole RNA sequenced. Via MiXCR, TCRdb re-called the 5' RACE reads, giving one row per CDR3 protein. The sample has around 98,000 distinct CDR3 sequences, roughly 19% seen once. This clonotype originated in a male donor with early-stage non-small cell lung cancer. The chain is built from TRBV19 and TRBJ1-4; D might be TRBD1 (5 bases). The sequenced sample was PBMCs, obtained at follow-up. CDR3 in amino acids: CASSGWGYNEKLFF. CDR3 nucleotide sequence: TGTGCCAGTAGTGGATGGGGGTATAATGAAAAACTGTTTTTT.